The 22 T cell receptor beta chains below were found in one sample sequenced in a study of beta chain features in type 1 diabetes. Reverse transcribing all isolated RNA meant expressed TCRB transcripts were sequenced. Sequencing was performed with immunoSEQ multiplex PCR; in TCRdb, only in-frame clones are kept and a portion is missing. The table lists a few hundred thousand clones, 10% to 15% of them singletons. The sample taken for sequencing was naive CD4+ T cells from blood. Receptor source: a man aged 18 to 29 in good health.

The chain combines TRBV7-2 with TRBJ2-1; 9 nucleotides line up with TRBD1. The CDR3 is 16 amino acids. Trimming removed 5 bases from V and 6 bases from J; junction bases left unmatched: 11. CDR1 is SGHTA and CDR2 is FQGNSA in the germline V gene. DNA for the CDR3: TGTGCCAGCAGCCTCCCCCGGGACAGGGCTGGCAATGAGCAGTTCTTC. Translating gives CASSLPRDRAGNEQFF.

The V and J genes are TRBV23-1 and TRBJ1-5; D unclear. TRBV23-1 is noted as an ORF with a role that remains uncertain. V gave up 4 bases and J gave up 11 bases, with 18 bases separating them. The CDR3 totals 14 residues. The CDR3 reads CASSLTRPPKAQHF. In DNA, the CDR3 is TGCGCCAGCAGTCTTACTAGGCCCCCAAAGGCCCAGCATTTT.

The table lists this clone with a few counts. This sequence joins TRBV2 and TRBJ1-5; D is ambiguous. CDR3 size: 12 residues. The germline V gene has CDR1 SNHLY and CDR2 FYNNEI. The V and J ends lost 9 bases and 7 bases respectively, with 13 bases between them. The CDR3 DNA reads TGTGCCAGTGCTTGGCCGCCGCAGCCCCAGCATTTT. This translates into CASAWPPQPQHF.

V is TRBV29-1 and J is TRBJ2-3; 8 nucleotides match TRBD2. The CDR3 runs to 14 residues. V dropped 3 bases and J dropped 5; count of bases not matched to a gene: 7. Germline lookup yields CDR1 SQVTM and CDR2 ANQGSEA. The CDR3 sequence is CSVDGGGPGDTQYF. For the CDR3, the DNA is TGCAGCGTTGATGGCGGGGGGCCGGGAGATACGCAGTATTTT.

The chain is built from TRBV5-4 and TRBJ1-2, with a weak D call TRBD1 (6 bases). The CDR3 is 14 amino acids. Germline V gene lookup returns CDR1 SGHNT and CDR2 YYREEE (reference sequence). Trimming took off 0 bases at V and 4 bases at J, with 10 bases between the two ends. CDR3 region: CASSLVGGGYGYTF. The CDR3, as DNA: TGTGCCAGCAGCTTGGTTGGGGGCGGCTATGGCTACACCTTC. Complete variable domain (other parts from reference TRBV5-4 and TRBJ1-2): ETGVTQSPTHLIKTRGQQVTLRCSSQSGHNTVSWYQQALGQGPQFIFQYYREEENGRGNFPPRFSGLQFPNYSSELNVNALELDDSALYLCASSLVGGGYGYTFGSGTRLTVV.

The chain recombines TRBV5-1 with TRBJ1-2; D call uncertain. The CDR3 spans 16 residues. V shed 0 bases and J shed 0 bases, with 12 bases lying between them. Germline V gene lookup returns CDR1 SGHRS and CDR2 YFSETQ. Written as DNA, the CDR3 is TGCGCCAGCAGCTTGGCGGCGGCGCTAGCTAACTATGGCTACACCTTC. Protein: CASSLAAALANYGYTF.

This clone was counted between two and nine times. This chain uses TRBV15 with TRBJ1-2; D not resolved. Germline CDR1 and CDR2: LNHNV and YYDKDF (reference sequence). The CDR3 extends over 13 amino acids. The V end was cut by 5 bases, the J end by 7 bases, with 14 bases between. CDR3 region: CATSPQDEAGYTF. CDR3 DNA: TGTGCCACCAGCCCCCAAGACGAGGCTGGCTACACCTTC.

This clone turned up a few times. The rearrangement uses TRBV30 and TRBJ2-7; 7 nucleotides line up with TRBD1. The CDR3 totals 13 residues. V lost 3 bases, J lost 5 bases, and 7 bases stayed unmatched. Germline V gene lookup returns CDR1 GTSNPN and CDR2 SVGIG (reference sequence). The CDR3 sequence is CAWSRDSGNEQYF. DNA of the CDR3: TGTGCCTGGAGCCGGGACAGTGGAAACGAGCAGTACTTC.

The gene calls are TRBV5-4 and TRBJ2-3; TRBD2 matches at 11 bases. The germline CDR1 and CDR2 sequences are SGHNT and YYREEE (reference sequence). CDR3 length equals 15 residues. Trimming took 3 bases from V and 6 from J; bases not matched to a gene: 6. The DNA for the CDR3 is TGTGCCAGCAGCTCCTCGACTAGCGGGAAGGATACGCAGTATTTT. Translation: CASSSSTSGKDTQYF.

CDR3 nucleotide sequence: TGTGCCAGCTCACCAAGGTCAGGGGGCACCCATCAGCCCCAGCATTTT. Translating gives CASSPRSGGTHQPQHF. The J gene is TRBJ1-5, the V gene TRBV18; 8 nucleotides line up with TRBD1. This CDR3 region has 16 residues. Germline V gives CDR1 KGHSH, CDR2 LQKENI. V shed 2 bases and J 5 bases; nucleotides not matched to a gene: 8.

In its sample, this clone was seen a few times. This sequence joins TRBV9 and TRBJ2-2; 9 nucleotides line up with TRBD1. Germline-derived CDR1 and CDR2 are SGDLS and YYNGEE. The CDR3 is made up of 16 amino acids. With 4 bases clipped from V and 5 bases from J, the junction kept 9 bases outside the gene matches. The CDR3 nucleotides read TGTGCCAGCAGCCCAACCGGACAGGGGAGGACCGGGGAGCTGTTTTTT. Amino acid sequence: CASSPTGQGRTGELFF.

The CDR3 region has the DNA TGTGCCAGTAGCCGGTCGGGGACAGTGTCTAATCAGCCCCAGCATTTT. Encoded protein: CASSRSGTVSNQPQHF. V and J are TRBV19 and TRBJ1-5; TRBD1 agrees at 7 bases. This CDR3 has 16 residues. Looked up from germline, CDR1 is LNHDA and CDR2 is SQIVND (reference sequence). Trimming cost V 6 bases and J 4 bases; bases outside gene matches: 12.

This clone has a handful of counts. Other DNA sequences of this sample code for an identical CDR3. The chain links TRBV5-1 to TRBJ2-5; D call uncertain. Germline-derived CDR1 and CDR2 are SGHRS and YFSETQ. The CDR3 loop spans 11 amino acids. V lost 4 bases, J lost 4 bases, and 5 bases lay in between. The CDR3 nucleotides are TGCGCCAGCAGCCCCGGAGAGACCCAGTACTTC. This sequence encodes CASSPGETQYF.

The J gene is TRBJ2-2, the V gene TRBV19, with 8 positions matching TRBD1. CDR1 LNHDA and CDR2 SQIVND come from the germline V gene (reference sequence). The CDR3 is 14 residues long. With 6 bases clipped from V and 7 bases from J, the junction kept 7 bases outside the gene matches. CDR3 nucleotides: TGTGCCAGTAGAAGGGACAGGAAGGGCGGGGAGCTGTTTTTT. This encodes CASRRDRKGGELFF.

In its sample, this clone was seen once. The CDR3 reads CASSSRVSGANVTF. CDR3 coding DNA: TGTGCCAGCAGCTCACGGGTCTCTGGGGCCAACGTCACTTTC. This chain links TRBV7-2 with TRBJ2-6; TRBD1 is a possible D gene (5 bases). The V end lost 4 bases, the J end lost 19 bases, and 23 bases lay between the germline ends. Looked up from germline, CDR1 is SGHTA and CDR2 is FQGNSA. This CDR3 is built from 14 residues.

The chain recombines TRBV30 with TRBJ1-1, with no clear D. Germline CDR1 and CDR2: GTSNPN and SVGIG (reference sequence). Trimming stripped 1 base from V and 7 bases from J, with 13 bases between. The CDR3 extends over 13 amino acids. The CDR3: CAWSATGTGEAFF. The CDR3 coding sequence is TGTGCCTGGAGTGCCACGGGAACGGGTGAAGCTTTCTTT.

This clone was seen only a few times. The V and J genes are TRBV5-1 and TRBJ2-7; TRBD1 aligns across 10 bases. This CDR3 has 18 amino acids. Per the germline V gene, CDR1 is SGHRS and CDR2 is YFSETQ. Trimming at V came to 0 bases and at J to 0 bases, leaving 9 bases not matched to a gene. The CDR3 DNA reads TGCGCCAGCAGCTTGGGTTCCCGGACAGGGGGTCACTCCTACGAGCAGTACTTC. Residues: CASSLGSRTGGHSYEQYF. Full variable domain (remainder filled in from reference TRBV5-1 and TRBJ2-7): KAGVTQTPRYLIKTRGQQVTLSCSPISGHRSVSWYQQTPGQGLQFLFEYFSETQRNKGNFPGRFSGRQFSNSRSEMNVSTLELGDSALYLCASSLGSRTGGHSYEQYFGPGTRLTVT.

The chain is built from TRBV4-2 and TRBJ2-7; no reliable D call. This CDR3 has 16 amino acids. V gave up 4 bases and J gave up 0 bases, with 16 bases separating them. Germline loops: CDR1 LGHNA, CDR2 YNFKEQ. DNA for the CDR3: TGTGCCAGCAGCCTCTTAAGTGTGCAGAACTCCTACGAGCAGTACTTC. This sequence encodes CASSLLSVQNSYEQYF.

This clone was recorded a few times. The chain employs TRBV2 and TRBJ1-1; 8 bases align to TRBD1. CDR3 length: 18 amino acids. In germline, CDR1 is SNHLY, CDR2 FYNNEI. V shed 1 base and J 2 bases; nucleotides not matched to a gene: 12. The CDR3 reads CASSEEIPGQVVNTEAFF. CDR3 coding DNA: TGTGCCAGCAGTGAAGAAATTCCGGGACAGGTCGTAAACACTGAAGCTTTCTTT.

The chain is built from TRBV5-1 and TRBJ1-1; 9 nucleotides align to TRBD1. Germline trimming cut 2 bases from V and 8 bases from J; bases unmatched to any gene: 7. The CDR3 consists of 14 residues. CDR1 is SGHRS and CDR2 is YFSETQ in the germline V gene. The CDR3 region is CASSLLSGQGEAFF. In nucleotides, the CDR3 is TGCGCCAGCAGCTTACTATCGGGACAGGGCGAAGCTTTCTTT.

V and J are TRBV7-2 and TRBJ1-1; tentative D call: TRBD1 (6 bases). This CDR3 has 14 amino acids. The germline V gene encodes CDR1 SGHTA and CDR2 FQGNSA. Trimming removed 5 bases from V and 3 bases from J, with 13 bases in between. The CDR3 loop reads CASSQQGPDTEAFF. In nucleotides, the CDR3 is TGTGCCAGCAGCCAACAGGGCCCGGACACTGAAGCTTTCTTT.

The V gene is TRBV28, the J gene TRBJ2-6; D is unclear. The CDR3 totals 17 residues. CDR1 and CDR2 from the germline V gene are MDHEN and SYDVKM. With 6 bases removed from V and 0 bases from J, the gap between germline ends came to 15 bases. This CDR3 reads CASSPSRRSSGANVLTF. The DNA of the CDR3 is TGTGCCAGCAGCCCCTCGCGGAGAAGCTCTGGGGCCAACGTCCTGACTTTC. Filled out from reference TRBV28 and TRBJ2-6, the complete variable domain reads DVKVTQSSRYLVKRTGEKVFLECVQDMDHENMFWYRQDPGLGLRLIYFSYDVKMKEKGDIPEGYSVSREKKERFSLILESASTNQTSMYLCASSPSRRSSGANVLTFGAGSRLTVL.